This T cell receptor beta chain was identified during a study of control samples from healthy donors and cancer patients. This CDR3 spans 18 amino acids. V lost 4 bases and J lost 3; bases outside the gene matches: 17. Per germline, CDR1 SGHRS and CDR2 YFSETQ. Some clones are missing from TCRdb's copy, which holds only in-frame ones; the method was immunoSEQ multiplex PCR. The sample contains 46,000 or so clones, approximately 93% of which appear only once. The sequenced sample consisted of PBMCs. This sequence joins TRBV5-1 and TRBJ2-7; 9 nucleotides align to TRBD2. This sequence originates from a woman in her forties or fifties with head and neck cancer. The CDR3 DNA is TGCGCCAGCAGCAAGGTCCGGCTAGCGGGGTCCCTTCACTACGAGCAGTACTTC. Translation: CASSKVRLAGSLHYEQYF. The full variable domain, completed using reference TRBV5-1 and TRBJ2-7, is KAGVTQTPRYLIKTRGQQVTLSCSPISGHRSVSWYQQTPGQGLQFLFEYFSETQRNKGNFPGRFSGRQFSNSRSEMNVSTLELGDSALYLCASSKVRLAGSLHYEQYFGPGTRLTVT.